The subject of this entry is one TCR beta chain. Antigen specificity is unknown. This entry is derived from a study of T cell repertoires in cytomegalovirus infection. TCRdb called the reads again in MiXCR, with one record for every CDR3 protein. The sample consists of approximately 990,000 distinct CDR3 sequences, roughly 31% of them appearing once. Trimming left V 2 bases short and J 4 bases short, with 9 bases between. Germline loops: CDR1 SGHDT, CDR2 YYEEEE. This CDR3 is 14 amino acids long. Sequenced material: cultured CD8+ T cells from PBMCs, taken from culture after CMV antigen stimulation. This chain connects TRBV5-6 to TRBJ1-4; no clear D gene. This sequence was found in a human donor in good health (CMV status not recorded). Some clones in this sample may be carry-over from other donors' samples. The CDR3 sequence is CASSFERYNEKLFF. The CDR3, as DNA: TGTGCCAGCAGCTTTGAACGGTATAATGAAAAACTGTTTTTT.